These 28 T cell receptor beta chains were all obtained from the same sample, sequenced in a study of response to subunit inactivated influenza vaccine. Via MiXCR, TCRdb re-called the RT-PCR reads, giving one row per CDR3 protein. Here the sample spans around 580,000 distinct CDR3 sequences, 14% being singletons. The input for sequencing was PBMCs from blood, taken 11 to 12 days after vaccination. These TCRs come from a man aged 45 to 65 who received an inactivated influenza vaccine.

The rearrangement joins TRBV28 to TRBJ2-3, with 9 nucleotides matching TRBD1. With 6 bases clipped from V and 0 bases from J, the junction kept 4 bases outside the gene matches. The CDR3 length is 15 residues. Germline values: CDR1 MDHEN, CDR2 SYDVKM. CDR3 loop: CASRPGQGSTDTQYF. The CDR3, as DNA: TGTGCCAGCAGACCGGGACAGGGAAGCACAGATACGCAGTATTTT.

The sample holds many counts of this clonotype. The chain joins TRBV4-1 to TRBJ2-5, with 8 bases fitting TRBD1. The length of the CDR3 is 15 residues. Losses at the gene ends were 2 bases for V and 5 bases for J; bases not matched to a gene: 7. The germline V gene encodes CDR1 MGHRA and CDR2 YSYEKL. CDR3 protein: CASSQPDRGQETQYF. The CDR3 bases are TGCGCCAGCAGCCAACCCGACAGGGGCCAGGAGACCCAGTACTTC.

This chain connects TRBV13 to TRBJ2-7; D gene unclear. The CDR3 sequence is 13 residues long. The V gene lost 10 bases and the J gene lost 6 bases, with 19 bases spanning the gap. The germline CDR1 and CDR2 sequences are PRHDT and FYEKMQ (reference sequence). CDR3 nucleotide sequence: TGTGCCATGGGCCCCGAGCTCCTCTGCGAGCAGTACTTC. Translated, it gives CAMGPELLCEQYF.

In nucleotides, the CDR3 is TGCGCCAGCAGCTTGTCCACCCTAGCGCAAGGTGAGCAGTTCTTC. Protein: CASSLSTLAQGEQFF. The genes are TRBV5-1 and TRBJ2-1; tentatively, D is TRBD2 (6 bases). The germline CDR1 and CDR2 sequences are SGHRS and YFSETQ. The CDR3 consists of 15 residues. V was clipped by 1 base and J by 9 bases, with 17 bases between them.

This clonotype showed up just a few times. V is TRBV7-7 and J is TRBJ2-5; TRBD1 aligns across 9 bases. CDR1 SSHAT and CDR2 FNYEAQ come from the germline V gene (reference sequence). The CDR3 totals 13 residues. The CDR3 region has the DNA TGTGCTAGCGGACAGGGGATCGGAGAGACCCAGTACTTC. It codes for CASGQGIGETQYF.

This clonotype was observed many times. The J gene is TRBJ2-3, the V gene TRBV12-3 or TRBV12-4; tentatively, D is TRBD1 (6 bases). V shed 5 bases and J shed 8 bases, with 11 bases lying between them. The CDR3 loop spans 12 amino acids. CDR3 bases: TGTGCCAGCAGTAAGGGGGATACTACGCAGTATTTT. Protein product: CASSKGDTTQYF.

This clonotype came up many times. This rearrangement joins TRBV12-3 or TRBV12-4 to TRBJ2-1; perhaps TRBD2 as D (5 bases). The CDR3 is 15 residues long. V lost 7 bases to trimming and J lost 0 bases, with 13 bases between them. CDR3 DNA: TGTGCCAGCACCTCCCTGGGGAGCTCCTACAATGAGCAGTTCTTC. Translating gives CASTSLGSSYNEQFF.

The sample holds a few counts of this clonotype. The CDR3 DNA reads TGCAGTGCTCGCCCGGCGGGATACACAGATACGCAGTATTTT. Its protein product is CSARPAGYTDTQYF. V usage is TRBV20-1 and J usage is TRBJ2-3, with D perhaps matching TRBD2 (6 bases). V lost 5 bases, J lost 2 bases, and 14 bases lay in between. CDR1 DFQATT and CDR2 SNEGSKA come from the germline V gene (reference sequence). The CDR3 length is 14 residues.

The chain combines TRBV3-1 with TRBJ2-3, with D uncertain. With 0 bases removed from V and 2 bases from J, the gap between germline ends came to 6 bases. The CDR3 is 14 amino acids. Germline V CDR1 and CDR2: LGHDT, YNNKEL (reference sequence). CDR3 region: CASSQEYPTDTQYF. In DNA, the CDR3 is TGTGCCAGCAGCCAAGAGTACCCCACAGATACGCAGTATTTT.

This chain links TRBV14 with TRBJ2-4; D possibly uses TRBD1 or TRBD2 (5 bases each). CDR1 SGHDN and CDR2 FVKESK come from the germline V gene. This CDR3 has 16 residues. V shed 4 bases and J shed 1 base, with 14 bases lying between them. The CDR3 is CASSPGTRWAKNIQYF. The CDR3 region has the DNA TGTGCCAGCAGCCCAGGGACCAGGTGGGCCAAAAACATTCAGTACTTC.

The CDR3 sequence: CASSQTAKGGELFF. CDR3 in DNA: TGTGCCAGCAGTCAGACTGCCAAGGGCGGGGAGCTGTTTTTT. V usage is TRBV6-2 or TRBV6-3 and J usage is TRBJ2-2; unclear D gene. The CDR3 covers 14 residues. V shed 5 bases and J shed 7 bases, with 14 bases lying between them. Germline V gene sequence: CDR1 MNHEY, CDR2 SVGEGT.

In this sample, this clonotype turned up many times. The CDR3 is CASSLGGYQPQHF. CDR3 in DNA: TGTGCCAGCAGCCTCGGGGGATACCAGCCCCAGCATTTT. The chain couples TRBV12-3 or TRBV12-4 to TRBJ1-5; tentative D call: TRBD1 (5 bases). V was pared by 6 bases and J by 7 bases, with 13 bases between. CDR3 length: 13 amino acids.

Ten or more counts support this clonotype. This chain joins TRBV12-3 or TRBV12-4 and TRBJ2-5, with D unclear. Trimming cost V 3 bases and J 2 bases, with 7 bases left between them. This CDR3 region has 13 residues. The CDR3 DNA reads as TGTGCCAGCAGTTTTCAGTTACAAGAGACCCAGTACTTC. The encoded protein is CASSFQLQETQYF.

This chain joins TRBV24-1 and TRBJ1-2; a possible D gene is TRBD1 (6 bases). This CDR3 is 15 amino acids long. CDR1 KGHDR and CDR2 SFDVKD come from the germline V gene. The V and J ends lost 7 bases and 3 bases respectively, with 17 bases between them. The CDR3 sequence is CATSSPGTGHYGYTF. CDR3 in DNA: TGTGCCACCAGCTCACCGGGCACAGGGCACTATGGCTACACCTTC.

This clonotype was seen a handful of times. The CDR3 bases are TGTGCCAGCAGCGTAGCAGGGGGCCGGGTAGATACGCAGTATTTT. It translates to CASSVAGGRVDTQYF. The chain combines TRBV9 with TRBJ2-3, with TRBD1 identical over 8 bases. The CDR3 extends over 15 amino acids. Germline CDR1 SGDLS, CDR2 YYNGEE. Trimming at V came to 0 bases and at J to 5 bases, leaving 5 bases not matched to a gene.

J is TRBJ2-1 and V is TRBV18; D not certain. V gave up 0 bases and J gave up 9 bases, with 18 bases separating them. The CDR3 consists of 16 residues. Germline CDR1 KGHSH, CDR2 LQKENI. CDR3 in amino acids: CASSPPVQAVVGEQFF. The DNA of the CDR3 is TGTGCCAGCTCACCACCGGTCCAGGCGGTTGTTGGTGAGCAGTTCTTC.

This clonotype was counted a few times. This CDR3 reads CSASTGQTRESFLAKNIQYF. The CDR3 DNA reads TGCAGTGCCAGTACCGGACAGACCCGCGAATCTTTTCTGGCCAAAAACATTCAGTACTTC. The chain links TRBV20-1 to TRBJ2-4; tentative D call: TRBD1 (6 bases). With 6 bases removed from V and 1 base from J, the gap between germline ends came to 31 bases. The germline V gene has CDR1 DFQATT and CDR2 SNEGSKA (reference sequence). This CDR3 is 20 amino acids long.

The J gene is TRBJ2-1, the V gene TRBV9, with D maybe TRBD2 (6 bases). The CDR3 extends over 16 amino acids. The V gene lost 0 bases and the J gene lost 0 bases, with 10 bases spanning the gap. Germline CDR1 SGDLS, CDR2 YYNGEE. CDR3 bases: TGTGCCAGCAGCGTAGCTGGAGGGAGCTCCTACAATGAGCAGTTCTTC. As protein: CASSVAGGSSYNEQFF. Full variable domain (missing parts from reference TRBV9 and TRBJ2-1): DSGVTQTPKHLITATGQRVTLRCSPRSGDLSVYWYQQSLDQGLQFLIQYYNGEERAKGNILERFSAQQFPDLHSELNLSSLELGDSALYFCASSVAGGSSYNEQFFGPGTRLTVL.

The table lists this clonotype with a few counts. The chain combines TRBV6-5 with TRBJ2-2; possibly TRBD1 or TRBD2 for D (6 bases each). Deletions cut 2 bases from V and 4 bases from J, with 14 bases between. The CDR3 contains 16 residues. Germline assignment: CDR1 MNHEY and CDR2 SVGAGI. CDR3 sequence: CASSYDWGATTGELFF. The CDR3 DNA sequence: TGTGCCAGCAGTTACGATTGGGGGGCTACCACCGGGGAGCTGTTTTTT.

This clonotype has more than one count but fewer than ten. Here the CDR3 reads CASSQVSAGGADTQYF. In nucleotides, the CDR3 is TGTGCCAGCAGCCAAGTATCGGCAGGGGGCGCAGATACGCAGTATTTT. The V and J genes are TRBV3-1 and TRBJ2-3; 8 bases match TRBD1. Germline V lookup: CDR1 LGHDT, CDR2 YNNKEL (reference sequence). The ends lost 1 base at V and 4 bases at J; junction bases unmatched: 7. This CDR3 contains 16 residues.

The genes are TRBV20-1 and TRBJ2-7; no firm D call. The CDR3 has 14 residues. Germline CDR1 DFQATT, CDR2 SNEGSKA (reference sequence). V was shortened by 6 bases and J by 0 bases, with 15 bases between the two germline ends. DNA of the CDR3: TGCAGTGCCCGGTCGGGTTTAACCTCCTACGAGCAGTACTTC. It translates to CSARSGLTSYEQYF.

This clonotype was observed a few times. The rearrangement joins TRBV20-1 to TRBJ2-7; D remains unclear. The CDR3 totals 15 residues. CDR1 and CDR2 from the germline V gene are DFQATT and SNEGSKA (reference sequence). V dropped 0 bases and J dropped 0 bases, with 12 bases sitting between them. CDR3 coding DNA: TGCAGTGCTAGAGATTCAGGCTTCCACTCCTACGAGCAGTACTTC. Protein: CSARDSGFHSYEQYF.

The gene calls are TRBV20-1 and TRBJ1-2; D is unresolved. From germline, CDR1 is DFQATT and CDR2 SNEGSKA (reference sequence). The CDR3 runs 11 residues. V was pared by 1 base and J by 3 bases, with 3 bases between. The CDR3 here is CSARADYGYTF. CDR3 sequence (DNA): TGCAGTGCTAGAGCAGACTATGGCTACACCTTC.

The rearrangement links TRBV15 to TRBJ1-4, with D possibly TRBD1 on 5 matching bases. V lost 4 bases and J 5 bases, leaving 11 bases between the germline ends. This CDR3 is 14 amino acids long. Per germline, CDR1 LNHNV and CDR2 YYDKDF (reference sequence). The CDR3 DNA reads as TGTGCCACCAGCACCCGGGGGTCCAATGAAAAACTGTTTTTT. It encodes CATSTRGSNEKLFF.

The chain recombines TRBV6-1 with TRBJ2-2, with TRBD2 matching over 12 bases. This CDR3 is built from 14 residues. The trim removed 8 bases at V and 6 bases at J, leaving 4 bases unmatched. Germline-derived CDR1 and CDR2 are MNHNS and SASEGT. The CDR3 coding sequence is TGTGCCAGCCGGGCTAGCGGGAGGGCCGGGGAGCTGTTTTTT. Amino acids: CASRASGRAGELFF.

CDR3 nucleotides: TGTGCCTGGAGTGGCGGGATGGGCAATCAGCCCCAGCATTTT. Encoded protein: CAWSGGMGNQPQHF. The chain uses TRBV30 and TRBJ1-5; D gene ambiguous. V was cut by 1 base and J by 2 bases, with 9 bases left in between. Germline V gene data show CDR1 as GTSNPN and CDR2 as SVGIG (reference sequence). The CDR3 loop spans 14 amino acids.

This chain links TRBV20-1 with TRBJ1-5; D gene uncertain. Germline CDR1 and CDR2: DFQATT and SNEGSKA (reference sequence). This CDR3 contains 13 residues. Trimming cost V 3 bases and J 4 bases, with 10 bases left between them. CDR3 in amino acids: CSASLTLNQPQHF. CDR3 nucleotides: TGCAGTGCTAGTTTGACACTGAATCAGCCCCAGCATTTT.

This clonotype was seen a few times. The V and J genes are TRBV11-1 and TRBJ2-7; D might be TRBD1 (5 bases). CDR1 is SGHAT and CDR2 is FQDESV in the germline V gene (reference sequence). The CDR3 is 15 residues long. V dropped 2 bases and J dropped 4 bases, with 15 bases sitting between them. The CDR3 DNA reads TGTGCCAGCAGCTTATACCAGGGCGGTAATTACGAGCAGTACTTC. Protein sequence: CASSLYQGGNYEQYF.